The 25 T cell receptor beta chains reported below all come from one sample, sequenced in a study of blood T cell repertoires in COVID-19. Sequencing used immunoSEQ multiplex PCR; TCRdb keeps in-frame clones, though not all of them. The sample carries under 200,000 clones, roughly 80% recorded once. Sequencing was done on a sample of peripheral blood. The receptors were sampled from a man in his sixties with acute or convalescent COVID-19.

In this sample, this clone turned up a few times. The genes are TRBV5-1 and TRBJ2-5; 11 nucleotides align to TRBD2. The CDR3 contains 17 residues. Germline V gene sequence: CDR1 SGHRS, CDR2 YFSETQ. Trimming removed 3 bases from V and 5 bases from J; junction bases left unmatched: 12. CDR3 sequence reads: CASSSSSSGGREETQYF. The CDR3 DNA is TGCGCCAGCAGCTCTTCATCTAGCGGGGGGAGGGAGGAGACCCAGTACTTC.

The CDR3 sequence is CATSDLTGGTGELFF. The CDR3 DNA reads as TGTGCCACCAGTGATTTAACAGGGGGAACCGGGGAGCTGTTTTTT. This sequence joins TRBV24-1 and TRBJ2-2; 8 bases match TRBD1. V dropped 1 base and J dropped 5; count of bases not matched to a gene: 2. Germline CDR1 KGHDR, CDR2 SFDVKD. The CDR3 covers 15 residues.

This clone was detected only a few times. This chain uses TRBV6-5 with TRBJ1-6; D remains ambiguous. The CDR3 spans 16 residues. Trimming removed 0 bases at V and 5 bases at J, with 11 bases between. CDR1 is MNHEY and CDR2 is SVGAGI in the germline V gene. CDR3 DNA: TGTGCCAGCAGTTACTCGGCGGGGTCCCATAATTCACCCCTCCACTTT. It translates to CASSYSAGSHNSPLHF.

The chain combines TRBV7-8 with TRBJ1-2, with TRBD1 identical over 12 bases. This CDR3 is 15 amino acids long. Germline CDR1 SGHVS, CDR2 FQNEAQ. V shed 1 base, J shed 7 bases, and the junction held 4 bases outside the gene matches. The CDR3 loop is CASSLGGQGAGGYTF. The CDR3 DNA reads as TGTGCCAGCAGCTTAGGGGGACAGGGGGCCGGTGGCTACACCTTC. The complete variable domain, with remaining parts taken from reference TRBV7-8 and TRBJ1-2, reads GAGVSQSPRYKVAKRGQDVALRCDPISGHVSLFWYQQALGQGPEFLTYFQNEAQLDKSGLPSDRFFAERPEGSVSTLKIQRTQQEDSAVYLCASSLGGQGAGGYTFGSGTRLTVV.

V and J are TRBV6-6 and TRBJ1-2, with a possible D match to TRBD1 (5 bases). The CDR3 is 14 amino acids. Germline CDR1 reads MNHNY; CDR2 reads SVGAGI (reference sequence). The V end lost 0 bases, the J end lost 1 base, and 6 bases lay between the germline ends. The CDR3 reads CASSYSDSNYGYTF. Written as DNA, the CDR3 is TGTGCCAGCAGTTACTCTGACAGTAACTATGGCTACACCTTC.

The CDR3 loop is CASSLTGGSDTQYF. The CDR3 DNA follows: TGTGCCAGCAGCTTGACAGGGGGGTCAGATACGCAGTATTTT. The chain combines TRBV7-3 with TRBJ2-3, with 9 bases lining up with TRBD1. V lost 3 bases to trimming and J lost 4 bases; unmatched junction nucleotides: 2. The CDR3 runs 14 residues. Germline V CDR1 and CDR2: SGHTA, FQGTGA. The entire variable domain, with the rest obtained from reference TRBV7-3 and TRBJ2-3, is as follows: GAGVSQTPSNKVTEKGKYVELRCDPISGHTALYWYRQSLGQGPEFLIYFQGTGAADDSGLPNDRFFAVRPEGSVSTLKIQRTERGDSAVYLCASSLTGGSDTQYFGPGTRLTVL.

V usage is TRBV28 and J usage is TRBJ1-2, with 9 bases lining up with TRBD1. The CDR3 sequence is 14 residues long. J was trimmed by 4 bases and V by 5 bases; bases with no gene match: 5. Germline lookup yields CDR1 MDHEN and CDR2 SYDVKM. CDR3 nucleotide sequence: TGTGCCAGCAGTAGTGGGACAGGGCGCTATGGCTACACCTTC. Translated: CASSSGTGRYGYTF.

The chain is built from TRBV3-1 (or the pseudogene TRBV3-2) and TRBJ1-6; no firm D call. V shed 1 base and J shed 11 bases, with 12 bases lying between them. Looked up from germline, CDR1 is LGHDT and CDR2 is YNNKEL (reference sequence). This CDR3 is built from 14 residues. CDR3 in DNA: TGTGCCAGCAGCCAAGTAGGAGGATCCACACCCCTCCACTTT. It yields the protein CASSQVGGSTPLHF.

This clone has only a few counts. The V and J genes are TRBV9 and TRBJ1-1; TRBD1 aligns across 8 bases. The junction had 7 bases not matched to a gene; V was cut back by 4 bases and J by 5 bases. CDR3 size: 14 residues. Germline V gives CDR1 SGDLS, CDR2 YYNGEE. The chain's CDR3 is CASSPGQVETEAFF. The CDR3 DNA reads TGTGCCAGCAGCCCGGGACAGGTGGAGACTGAAGCTTTCTTT.

Only one count was recorded for this clone. In DNA, the CDR3 is TGTGCCAGCAGTATTAGCAATTCACCCCTCCACTTT. Translating it yields CASSISNSPLHF. The V call is TRBV2, the J call TRBJ1-6; no firm D call. The CDR3 has 12 residues. The V and J ends lost 5 bases and 7 bases respectively, with 6 bases between them. CDR1 is SNHLY and CDR2 is FYNNEI in the germline V gene.

Only a few counts were recorded for this clone. The chain is built from TRBV19 and TRBJ2-1; 7 bases are a match to TRBD2. Trimming took 5 bases from V and 0 from J; bases not matched to a gene: 13. Germline lookup yields CDR1 LNHDA and CDR2 SQIVND (reference sequence). The CDR3 is 18 residues long. CDR3 bases: TGTGCCAGTAGTCCCAGCCCTCTAGCGGCCAACTCCTACAATGAGCAGTTCTTC. It yields the protein CASSPSPLAANSYNEQFF.

The chain combines TRBV21-1 with TRBJ2-5; the table calls TRBD1, which could not be checked here. TRBV21-1 is designated a pseudogene. The CDR3 covers 17 residues. CDR3 DNA sequence: TGTGCCAGCAGCAAAAGGGTGGGCTCGCAGGGGGTAGAGACCCAGTACTTC. Translation: CASSKRVGSQGVETQYF.

The V call is TRBV5-4, the J call TRBJ2-2; the match to TRBD2 covers 10 bases. Germline V lookup: CDR1 SGHNT, CDR2 YYREEE (reference sequence). The CDR3 is 14 amino acids. V trimming: 2 bases; J trimming: 8 bases; junction bases outside the gene matches: 3. The CDR3 sequence: CASSLLAGSGELFF. In DNA, the CDR3 is TGTGCCAGCAGCTTACTAGCGGGGTCAGGGGAGCTGTTTTTT.

The chain carries TRBV15 and TRBJ1-1; D is possibly TRBD1 (5 bases). The V gene's germline CDR1 is LNHNV and CDR2 YYDKDF (reference sequence). The CDR3 sequence is 14 residues long. V was shortened by 7 bases and J by 0 bases, with 12 bases between the two germline ends. CDR3 nucleotide sequence: TGTGCCACCACCATGACAGCTATGAACACTGAAGCTTTCTTT. Translation: CATTMTAMNTEAFF.

CDR3 region: CASSLTLGTSGGGTQYF. The CDR3 nucleotides are TGTGCCAGCAGCTTAACCCTCGGGACTAGCGGGGGGGGGACGCAGTATTTT. This chain uses TRBV7-2 with TRBJ2-3; 16 nucleotides match TRBD2. V shed 2 bases, J shed 9 bases, and the junction held 8 bases outside the gene matches. Germline assignment: CDR1 SGHTA and CDR2 FQGNSA. CDR3 length equals 17 residues. The variable domain in full, completed from reference TRBV7-2 and TRBJ2-3, reads GAGVSQSPSNKVTEKGKDVELRCDPISGHTALYWYRQSLGQGLEFLIYFQGNSAPDKSGLPSDRFSAERTGGSVSTLTIQRTQQEDSAVYLCASSLTLGTSGGGTQYFGPGTRLTVL.

J is TRBJ2-2 and V is TRBV7-3; a possible D gene is TRBD2 (5 bases). Trimming removed 5 bases at V and 2 bases at J, with 9 bases between. The CDR3 sequence is 14 residues long. The germline V gene has CDR1 SGHTA and CDR2 FQGTGA. The DNA of the CDR3 is TGTGCCAGCAGCGCGACTACTAACACCGGGGAGCTGTTTTTT. This codes for CASSATTNTGELFF. Filled out from reference TRBV7-3 and TRBJ2-2, the complete variable domain reads GAGVSQTPSNKVTEKGKYVELRCDPISGHTALYWYRQSLGQGPEFLIYFQGTGAADDSGLPNDRFFAVRPEGSVSTLKIQRTERGDSAVYLCASSATTNTGELFFGEGSRLTVL.

The J gene is TRBJ2-1, the V gene TRBV29-1; 8 bases line up with TRBD2. The V gene's germline CDR1 is SQVTM and CDR2 ANQGSEA. With 8 bases clipped from V and 7 bases from J, the junction kept 10 bases outside the gene matches. The CDR3 is made up of 13 amino acids. DNA for the CDR3: TGCAGCTTCAACGGGGGGGTTGGGAATGAGCAGTTCTTC. Residues: CSFNGGVGNEQFF.

DNA of the CDR3: TGTGCCAGCGCCGGGACTAGCCTTTCCACCGGGGAGCTGTTTTTT. Translating it yields CASAGTSLSTGELFF. V and J are TRBV6-5 and TRBJ2-2; TRBD2 matches at 9 bases. This CDR3 comprises 15 residues. CDR1 and CDR2 (germline): MNHEY, SVGAGI. The V and J ends lost 8 bases and 4 bases, in that order; junction bases with no gene match: 8.

This chain links TRBV10-3 with TRBJ1-1; D not certain. Trimming removed 4 bases at V and 0 bases at J, with 9 bases between. CDR3 length: 14 residues. Germline V gene lookup returns CDR1 ENHRY and CDR2 SYGVKD. The CDR3 here is CAISVSGLNTEAFF. In nucleotides, the CDR3 is TGTGCCATCAGTGTCTCGGGTTTGAACACTGAAGCTTTCTTT.

The rearrangement uses TRBV2 and TRBJ2-6; the D gene is possibly TRBD2 (6 bases). CDR3 length: 20 residues. V lost 2 bases, J lost 0 bases, and 20 bases lay in between. CDR1 SNHLY and CDR2 FYNNEI come from the germline V gene. CDR3 sequence reads: CASSEKWGLISISGANVLTF. CDR3 DNA sequence: TGTGCCAGCAGTGAAAAGTGGGGACTGATTTCTATCTCTGGGGCCAACGTCCTGACTTTC.

Only a few counts were recorded for this clone. CDR3 nucleotides: TGTGCCAGTAGTAGGTGGCAGTATAATCAAGAGACCCAGTACTTC. It is translated as CASSRWQYNQETQYF. V is TRBV19 and J is TRBJ2-5; D is uncertain. This CDR3 is 15 amino acids long. The ends were cut back, 4 bases at V and 2 bases at J, with 14 bases in the middle. The germline V gene has CDR1 LNHDA and CDR2 SQIVND (reference sequence).

This clone was seen a few times. J is TRBJ1-2 and V is TRBV19; tentatively, D is TRBD1 (6 bases). V shed 1 base and J shed 4 bases, with 10 bases lying between them. Germline V gives CDR1 LNHDA, CDR2 SQIVND (reference sequence). CDR3 length equals 14 residues. The CDR3 region has the DNA TGTGCCAGTAGTATAGCGGGGGGGGCCTATGGCTACACCTTC. Protein: CASSIAGGAYGYTF.

This clone was recorded a few times. This chain joins TRBV7-9 and TRBJ1-2, with 8 bases matching TRBD1. Trimming removed 5 bases from V and 2 bases from J; junction bases left unmatched: 7. Germline CDR1 reads SEHNR; CDR2 reads FQNEAQ (reference sequence). CDR3 size: 15 residues. DNA for the CDR3: TGTGCCAGCAGCGCGCCCGGGACAGGAAACTATGGCTACACCTTC. This codes for CASSAPGTGNYGYTF.

The gene calls are TRBV24-1 and TRBJ2-5; a weak D match, TRBD1 (5 bases). There are 15 residues in the CDR3. The V gene's germline CDR1 is KGHDR and CDR2 SFDVKD. V lost 4 bases and J 2 bases, leaving 13 bases between the germline ends. The CDR3 protein is CATSEFGHNQETQYF. The CDR3 region has the DNA TGTGCCACCAGTGAATTTGGACATAATCAAGAGACCCAGTACTTC.

The CDR3 DNA follows: TGTGCCAGCAGCCCCCGGACAGGCGGCGTCACTGAAGCTTTCTTT. Translation gives CASSPRTGGVTEAFF. The rearrangement links TRBV7-2 to TRBJ1-1; TRBD1 matches 7 bases. The CDR3 has 15 amino acids. The junction had 10 bases not matched to a gene; V was cut back by 5 bases and J by 4 bases. The germline gives CDR1 SGHTA, CDR2 FQGNSA. The full variable domain, in which reference TRBV7-2 and TRBJ1-1 provide the parts outside the CDR3, is GAGVSQSPSNKVTEKGKDVELRCDPISGHTALYWYRQSLGQGLEFLIYFQGNSAPDKSGLPSDRFSAERTGGSVSTLTIQRTQQEDSAVYLCASSPRTGGVTEAFFGQGTRLTVV.